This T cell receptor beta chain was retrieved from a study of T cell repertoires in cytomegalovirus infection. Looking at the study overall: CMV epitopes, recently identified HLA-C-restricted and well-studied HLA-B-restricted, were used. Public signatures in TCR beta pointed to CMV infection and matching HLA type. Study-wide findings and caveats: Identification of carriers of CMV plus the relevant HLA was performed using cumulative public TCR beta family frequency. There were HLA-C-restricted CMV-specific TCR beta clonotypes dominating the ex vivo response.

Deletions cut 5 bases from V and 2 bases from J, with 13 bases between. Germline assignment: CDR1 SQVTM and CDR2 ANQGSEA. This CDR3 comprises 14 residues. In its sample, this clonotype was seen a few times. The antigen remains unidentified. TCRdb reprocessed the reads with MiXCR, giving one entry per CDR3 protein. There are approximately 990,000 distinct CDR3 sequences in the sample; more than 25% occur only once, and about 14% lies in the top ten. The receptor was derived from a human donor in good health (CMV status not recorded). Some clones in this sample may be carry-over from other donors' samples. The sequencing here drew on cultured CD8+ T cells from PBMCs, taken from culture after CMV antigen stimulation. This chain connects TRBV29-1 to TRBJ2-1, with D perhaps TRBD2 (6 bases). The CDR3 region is CSVFGTGTYNEQFF. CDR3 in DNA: TGCAGCGTTTTTGGGACTGGAACCTACAATGAGCAGTTCTTC.